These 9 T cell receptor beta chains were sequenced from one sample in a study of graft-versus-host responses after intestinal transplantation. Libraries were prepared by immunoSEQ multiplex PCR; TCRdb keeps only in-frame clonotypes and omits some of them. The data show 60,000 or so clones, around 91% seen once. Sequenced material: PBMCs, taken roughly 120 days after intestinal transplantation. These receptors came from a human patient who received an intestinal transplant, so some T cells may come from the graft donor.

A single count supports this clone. CDR3 nucleotides: TGTGCCAGCAGTGAATCCGGGGGTCGCACAGATACGCAGTATTTT. It specifies CASSESGGRTDTQYF. The chain joins TRBV6-1 to TRBJ2-3, with D tentatively TRBD2 (6 bases). The CDR3 is 15 residues long. Trimming removed 2 bases from V and 1 base from J, with 10 bases in between. In germline, CDR1 is MNHNS, CDR2 SASEGT.

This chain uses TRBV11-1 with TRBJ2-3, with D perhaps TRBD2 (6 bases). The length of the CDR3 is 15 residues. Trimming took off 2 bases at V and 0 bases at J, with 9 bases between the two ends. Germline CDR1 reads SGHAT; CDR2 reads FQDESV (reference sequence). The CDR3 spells CASSLISGSTDTQYF. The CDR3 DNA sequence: TGTGCCAGCAGCTTAATTAGCGGTAGCACAGATACGCAGTATTTT.

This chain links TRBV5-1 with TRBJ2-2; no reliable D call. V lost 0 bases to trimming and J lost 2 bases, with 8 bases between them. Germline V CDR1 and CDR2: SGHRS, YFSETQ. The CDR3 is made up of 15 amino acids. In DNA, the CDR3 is TGCGCCAGCAGCTTGGTGGTTAGCAACACCGGGGAGCTGTTTTTT. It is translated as CASSLVVSNTGELFF.

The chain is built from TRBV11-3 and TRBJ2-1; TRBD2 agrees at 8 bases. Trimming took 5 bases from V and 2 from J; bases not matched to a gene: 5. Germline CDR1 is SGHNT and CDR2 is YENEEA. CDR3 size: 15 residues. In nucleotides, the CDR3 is TGTGCCAGCAGCCTCGGGAGGGGGGCCTACAATGAGCAGTTCTTC. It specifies CASSLGRGAYNEQFF.

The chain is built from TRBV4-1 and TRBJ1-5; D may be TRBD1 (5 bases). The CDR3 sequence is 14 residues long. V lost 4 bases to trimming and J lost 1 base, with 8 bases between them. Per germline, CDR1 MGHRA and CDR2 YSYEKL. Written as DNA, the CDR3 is TGCGCCAGCAGCCGCCAGGGAAGCAATCAGCCCCAGCATTTT. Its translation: CASSRQGSNQPQHF.

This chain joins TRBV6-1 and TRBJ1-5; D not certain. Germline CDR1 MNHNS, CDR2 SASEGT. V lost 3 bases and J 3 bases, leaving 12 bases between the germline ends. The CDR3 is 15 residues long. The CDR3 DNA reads TGTGCCAGCAGTGAGTCGGGGAGTCACAATCAGCCCCAGCATTTT. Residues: CASSESGSHNQPQHF.

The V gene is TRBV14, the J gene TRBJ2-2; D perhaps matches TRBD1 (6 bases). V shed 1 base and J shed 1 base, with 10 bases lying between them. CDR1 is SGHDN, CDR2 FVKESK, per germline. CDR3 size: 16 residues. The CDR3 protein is CASSQVRTVNTGELFF. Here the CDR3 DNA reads TGTGCCAGCAGCCAAGTAAGGACAGTGAACACCGGGGAGCTGTTTTTT.

The CDR3 nucleotides are TGCAGTGCTAGAGTGGTCAATGAGCAGTTCTTC. The encoded protein is CSARVVNEQFF. This chain connects TRBV20-1 to TRBJ2-1; D gene unclear. The CDR3 runs 11 residues. Germline-derived CDR1 and CDR2 are DFQATT and SNEGSKA (reference sequence). V was pared by 1 base and J by 6 bases, with 4 bases between.

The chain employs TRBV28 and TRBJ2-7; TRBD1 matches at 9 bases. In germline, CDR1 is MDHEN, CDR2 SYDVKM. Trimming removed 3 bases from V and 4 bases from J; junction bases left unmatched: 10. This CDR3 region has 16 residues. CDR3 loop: CASSFSSGTGIYEQYF. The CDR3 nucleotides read TGTGCCAGCAGTTTTTCCTCCGGGACAGGGATATACGAGCAGTACTTC.